What follows is one T cell receptor (beta chain) and its context. Its antigen is not known. V was pared by 2 bases and J by 5 bases, with 17 bases of the junction left unmatched. There are 17 residues in the CDR3. Germline V gives CDR1 GTSNPN, CDR2 SVGIG (reference sequence). The sample belongs to a study of OX40 agonist ivuxolimab in advanced cancers. Study details: An anti-OX40 (CD134) antibody with agonistic activity, ivuxolimab, was administered to patients. Dose-escalation cases comprised hepatocellular carcinoma, melanoma, renal cell or head and neck cancer.

Overall study findings and caveats: Circulating CD4+ and CD8+ T cells showed clonal expansion by week 6 at 0.1 to 3.0 mg/kg.

Autoimmune disease history or systemic immunosuppression led to patients being barred. The assay was immunoSEQ multiplex PCR, and TCRdb's table has in-frame clones only and misses some. In the table there are about 36,000 clones, approximately 79% of which are singletons. This chain uses TRBV30 with TRBJ1-2; 7 bases are a match to TRBD1. This clonotype was sampled from an adult with an advanced solid tumor such as melanoma, head and neck, liver or kidney cancer. This specimen consisted of CD4+ or CD8+ T cells sorted from blood, obtained in a trial of the OX40 agonist ivuxolimab. The CDR3 DNA reads as TGTGCCTGGAGTCCATGGGATGGAAGGGGGCGAGGGTATGGCTACACCTTC. Translated: CAWSPWDGRGRGYGYTF.